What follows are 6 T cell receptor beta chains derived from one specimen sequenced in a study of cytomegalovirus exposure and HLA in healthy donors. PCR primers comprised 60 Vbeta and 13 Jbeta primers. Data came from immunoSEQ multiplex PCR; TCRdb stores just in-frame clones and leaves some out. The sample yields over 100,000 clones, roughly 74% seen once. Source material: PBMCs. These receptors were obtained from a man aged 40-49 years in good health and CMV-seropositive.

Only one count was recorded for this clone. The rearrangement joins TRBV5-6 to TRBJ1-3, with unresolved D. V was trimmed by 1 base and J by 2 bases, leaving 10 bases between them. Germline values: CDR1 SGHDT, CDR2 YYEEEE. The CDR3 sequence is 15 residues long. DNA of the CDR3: TGTGCCAGCAGCTTGTTTCAGAATGCTGGAAACACCATATATTTT. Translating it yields CASSLFQNAGNTIYF.

The CDR3 reads CASSPGLQAFGETQYF. The CDR3 DNA sequence: TGTGCCAGCAGCCCAGGGCTACAGGCCTTTGGGGAGACCCAGTACTTC. The chain uses TRBV11-2 and TRBJ2-5, with a possible D match to TRBD1 (5 bases). The V and J ends lost 5 bases and 5 bases respectively, with 21 bases between them. This CDR3 is 16 amino acids long. Germline CDR1 is SGHAT and CDR2 is FQNNGV.

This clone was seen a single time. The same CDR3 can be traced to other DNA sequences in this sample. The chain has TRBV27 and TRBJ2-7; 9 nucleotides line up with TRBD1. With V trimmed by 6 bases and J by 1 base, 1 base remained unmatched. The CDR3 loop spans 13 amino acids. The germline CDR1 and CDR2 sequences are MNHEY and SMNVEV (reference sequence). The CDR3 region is CASRGTGSYEQYF. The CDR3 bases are TGTGCCAGCAGAGGGACAGGGTCCTACGAGCAGTACTTC.

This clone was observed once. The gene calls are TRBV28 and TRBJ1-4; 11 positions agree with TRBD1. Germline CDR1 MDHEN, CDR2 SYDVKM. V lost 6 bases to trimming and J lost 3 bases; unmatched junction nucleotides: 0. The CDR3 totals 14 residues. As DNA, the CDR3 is TGTGCCAGCAGGGACAGGGGGCCTAATGAAAAACTGTTTTTT. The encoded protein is CASRDRGPNEKLFF.

The CDR3 DNA reads TGTGCCAGCAGCTTAGGCGCGATTTCCTACAATGAGCAGTTCTTC. It encodes CASSLGAISYNEQFF. This sequence joins TRBV7-6 and TRBJ2-1; D is unclear. The CDR3 runs to 15 residues. The ends were cut back, 1 base at V and 1 base at J, with 8 bases in the middle. CDR1 and CDR2 from the germline V gene are SGHVS and FNYEAQ.

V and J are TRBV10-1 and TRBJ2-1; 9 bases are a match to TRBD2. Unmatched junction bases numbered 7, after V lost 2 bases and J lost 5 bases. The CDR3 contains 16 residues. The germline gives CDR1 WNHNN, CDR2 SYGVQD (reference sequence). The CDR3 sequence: CASSEGLARTDNEQFF. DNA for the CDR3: TGCGCCAGCAGTGAGGGACTAGCGCGGACCGACAATGAGCAGTTCTTC.